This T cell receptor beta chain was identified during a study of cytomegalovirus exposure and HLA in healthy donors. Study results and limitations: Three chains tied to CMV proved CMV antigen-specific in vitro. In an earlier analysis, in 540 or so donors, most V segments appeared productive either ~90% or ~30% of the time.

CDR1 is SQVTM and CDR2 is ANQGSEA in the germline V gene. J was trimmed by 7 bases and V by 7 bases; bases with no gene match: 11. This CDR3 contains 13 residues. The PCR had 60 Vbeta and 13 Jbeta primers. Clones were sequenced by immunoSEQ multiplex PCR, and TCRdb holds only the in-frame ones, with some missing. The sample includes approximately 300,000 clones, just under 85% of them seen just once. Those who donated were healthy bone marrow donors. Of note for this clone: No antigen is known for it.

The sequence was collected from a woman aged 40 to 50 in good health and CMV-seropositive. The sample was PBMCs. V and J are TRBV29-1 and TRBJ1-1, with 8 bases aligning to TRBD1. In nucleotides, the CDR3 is TGCAGCGGAATCAGGGGGCCCGGGGGTGAAGCTTTCTTT. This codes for CSGIRGPGGEAFF. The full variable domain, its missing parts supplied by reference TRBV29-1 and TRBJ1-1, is SAVISQKPSRDICQRGTSLTIQCQVDSQVTMMFWYRQQPGQSLTLIATANQGSEATYESGFVIDKFPISRPNLTFSTLTVSNMSPEDSSIYLCSGIRGPGGEAFFGQGTRLTVV.